The 22 T cell receptor beta chains in this list originate from one sample, sequenced in a study of blood T cell repertoires in COVID-19. Generated by immunoSEQ multiplex PCR, the TCRdb table keeps only in-frame clones and is missing some. This sample yields 200,000 or so clones, of which 80% to 95% are seen a single time; 0.65% to 0.85% belongs to the top ten. The sequencing input was peripheral blood. The receptors shown here come from a man aged 55 to 70 with COVID-19, enrolled during active disease.

The chain combines TRBV7-8 with TRBJ2-7; D might be TRBD2 (5 bases). Germline V CDR1 and CDR2: SGHVS, FQNEAQ. V lost 2 bases to trimming and J lost 5 bases, with 10 bases between them. CDR3 length equals 13 residues. The CDR3 bases are TGTGCCAGCAGCTTACGAGCGGCCGACGAGCAGTACTTC. It translates to CASSLRAADEQYF.

The CDR3 nucleotides are TGTGCCAGCAGCCAAGAGACAGGGCCAGATACGCAGTATTTT. The encoded protein is CASSQETGPDTQYF. The chain is built from TRBV5-4 and TRBJ2-3; 7 nucleotides align to TRBD1. The length of the CDR3 is 14 residues. V trimming: 4 bases; J trimming: 4 bases; junction bases outside the gene matches: 6. Germline-derived CDR1 and CDR2 are SGHNT and YYREEE (reference sequence).

This sequence joins TRBV15 and TRBJ2-3, with no clear D. V shed 3 bases and J shed 2 bases, with 3 bases lying between them. Germline V CDR1 and CDR2: LNHNV, YYDKDF (reference sequence). The CDR3 extends over 12 amino acids. The CDR3 loop reads CATSRYTDTQYF. The CDR3 DNA follows: TGTGCCACCAGCAGGTACACAGATACGCAGTATTTT.

The chain links TRBV19 to TRBJ1-3; no definite D call. CDR1 is LNHDA, CDR2 SQIVND, per germline (reference sequence). This CDR3 comprises 15 residues. Between the trimmed V and J ends, which lost 5 bases and 0 bases, there was a span of 11 bases. The CDR3 here is CASSEPTISGNTIYF. In nucleotides, the CDR3 is TGTGCCAGTAGTGAACCTACCATCTCTGGAAACACCATATATTTT.

This sequence joins TRBV27 and TRBJ1-6; D gene ambiguous. CDR3 length: 13 residues. Trimming removed 7 bases at V and 7 bases at J, with 11 bases between. Germline loops: CDR1 MNHEY, CDR2 SMNVEV (reference sequence). The chain's CDR3 is CASMGSRNSPLHF. The CDR3 bases are TGTGCCAGCATGGGCAGTAGGAATTCACCCCTCCACTTT.

This chain joins TRBV2 and TRBJ1-5, with D possibly being TRBD1 (5 bases). This CDR3 contains 14 residues. The ends were cut back, 4 bases at V and 3 bases at J, with 10 bases in the middle. Germline CDR1 and CDR2: SNHLY and FYNNEI. The CDR3: CASSVSGNNQPQHF. The DNA of the CDR3 is TGTGCCAGCAGTGTCTCAGGGAACAATCAGCCCCAGCATTTT. The full variable domain, completed using reference TRBV2 and TRBJ1-5, is EPEVTQTPSHQVTQMGQEVILRCVPISNHLYFYWYRQILGQKVEFLVSFYNNEISEKSEIFDDQFSVERPDGSNFTLKIRSTKLEDSAMYFCASSVSGNNQPQHFGDGTRLSIL.

This clone was seen a single time. V usage is TRBV7-6 and J usage is TRBJ1-5, with D unclear. Trimming took 1 base from V and 2 from J, leaving 12 bases between them. Germline CDR1 and CDR2: SGHVS and FNYEAQ. The CDR3 runs 16 residues. The CDR3 reads CASSLVAGPRNQPQHF. CDR3 bases: TGTGCCAGCAGCTTAGTAGCGGGTCCACGCAATCAGCCCCAGCATTTT.

This chain links TRBV7-9 with TRBJ1-6; 8 bases fit TRBD1. The CDR3 extends over 14 amino acids. After removal of 5 bases from V and 9 bases from J, the junction contained 6 bases not matched to a gene. Germline V gives CDR1 SEHNR, CDR2 FQNEAQ (reference sequence). The DNA of the CDR3 is TGTGCCAGCAGCACGGACAGGGACCTTTCACCCCTCCACTTT. It translates to CASSTDRDLSPLHF. Together with reference TRBV7-9 and TRBJ1-6, the CDR3 gives the full variable domain: DTGVSQNPRHKITKRGQNVTFRCDPISEHNRLYWYRQTLGQGPEFLTYFQNEAQLEKSRLLSDRFSAERPKGSFSTLEIQRTEQGDSAMYLCASSTDRDLSPLHFGNGTRLTVT.

The chain carries TRBV27 and TRBJ2-7; D perhaps matches TRBD1 (6 bases). Trimming removed 5 bases from V and 1 base from J, with 12 bases in between. From germline, CDR1 is MNHEY and CDR2 SMNVEV (reference sequence). The CDR3 sequence is 14 residues long. For the CDR3, the DNA is TGTGCCAGCAGTCCATTACAGGGATCCTACGAGCAGTACTTC. Protein: CASSPLQGSYEQYF.

The rearrangement joins TRBV6-5 to TRBJ1-2, with TRBD1 matching 7 bases. The CDR3 runs 13 residues. Germline CDR1 MNHEY, CDR2 SVGAGI. With V trimmed by 5 bases and J by 6 bases, 6 bases remained unmatched. The DNA of the CDR3 is TGTGCCAGCAGTAGGGGGCACAGGGATGGCTACACCTTC. It encodes CASSRGHRDGYTF.

The V gene is TRBV6-5, the J gene TRBJ2-7; a possible D gene is TRBD1 (5 bases). Between the trimmed V and J ends, which lost 0 bases and 6 bases, there was a span of 12 bases. This CDR3 is built from 14 residues. Germline-derived CDR1 and CDR2 are MNHEY and SVGAGI. CDR3 sequence reads: CASSYSTDSPEQYF. CDR3 bases: TGTGCCAGCAGTTACTCGACAGACTCGCCCGAGCAGTACTTC.

This sequence joins TRBV5-1 and TRBJ2-7; 7 bases map to TRBD2. There are 15 residues in the CDR3. Per the germline V gene, CDR1 is SGHRS and CDR2 is YFSETQ. With V trimmed by 0 bases and J by 3 bases, 6 bases remained unmatched. The CDR3 bases are TGCGCCAGCAGCTTGGGAGCGGGACTACGCTACGAGCAGTACTTC. As protein: CASSLGAGLRYEQYF.

The CDR3 DNA sequence: TGTGCCAGCAGCCAAGCTTCGACAGGGTTCACTGAAGCTTTCTTT. It encodes CASSQASTGFTEAFF. This sequence joins TRBV3-1 (or the pseudogene TRBV3-2) and TRBJ1-1; 7 bases agree with TRBD1. This CDR3 has 15 amino acids. Germline CDR1 is LGHDT and CDR2 is YNNKEL (reference sequence). The V segment lost 1 base and the J segment 4 bases; nucleotides outside the gene matches: 6.

V usage is TRBV4-1 and J usage is TRBJ2-1, with D maybe TRBD2 (7 bases). V was pared by 0 bases and J by 4 bases, with 16 bases between. The V gene's germline CDR1 is MGHRA and CDR2 YSYEKL. The CDR3 contains 17 residues. CDR3 residues: CASSQDNRRGTYNEQFF. CDR3 sequence (DNA): TGCGCCAGCAGCCAAGATAATAGGCGGGGGACATACAATGAGCAGTTCTTC.

The chain couples TRBV5-1 to TRBJ2-2, with 7 bases identical to TRBD1. Per the germline V gene, CDR1 is SGHRS and CDR2 is YFSETQ. The CDR3 is made up of 14 amino acids. The J segment lost 13 bases and the V segment lost 3 bases, leaving 12 bases of the junction unmatched. The CDR3 region is CASSSSTGTVVLFF. CDR3 coding DNA: TGCGCCAGCAGCTCCTCGACAGGGACGGTGGTGCTGTTTTTT. The full variable domain, completed using reference TRBV5-1 and TRBJ2-2, is KAGVTQTPRYLIKTRGQQVTLSCSPISGHRSVSWYQQTPGQGLQFLFEYFSETQRNKGNFPGRFSGRQFSNSRSEMNVSTLELGDSALYLCASSSSTGTVVLFFGEGSRLTVL.

CDR3 amino acids: CASSIREGLGNEQFF. The CDR3 nucleotides are TGTGCCAGCAGTATACGGGAGGGCCTCGGCAATGAGCAGTTCTTC. The chain recombines TRBV27 with TRBJ2-1; TRBD2 matches at 8 bases. The junction had 9 bases not matched to a gene; V was cut back by 5 bases and J by 6 bases. CDR3 length: 15 residues. The germline V gene encodes CDR1 MNHEY and CDR2 SMNVEV (reference sequence).

Only one count was recorded for this clone. V and J are TRBV7-2 and TRBJ1-2; D not resolved. The CDR3 loop spans 14 amino acids. In germline, CDR1 is SGHTA, CDR2 FQGNSA. V shed 2 bases and J shed 2 bases, with 9 bases lying between them. CDR3 in DNA: TGTGCCAGCAGCTTACTTGGTCAGAACTATGGCTACACCTTC. Amino acid sequence: CASSLLGQNYGYTF.

This clone was counted a few times. Other DNA sequences in this sample translate to the same CDR3. V usage is TRBV27 and J usage is TRBJ2-1, with 13 bases matching TRBD2. V lost 5 bases, J lost 6 bases, and 4 bases stayed unmatched. Per germline, CDR1 MNHEY and CDR2 SMNVEV (reference sequence). The CDR3 has 15 amino acids. The CDR3 coding sequence is TGTGCCAGCAGTCCACTAGCGGGAGGGGGCAATGAGCAGTTCTTC. It is translated as CASSPLAGGGNEQFF.

The gene calls are TRBV5-1 and TRBJ1-1; a weak D match, TRBD1 (6 bases). The CDR3 length is 16 residues. V dropped 3 bases and J dropped 1 base, with 16 bases sitting between them. Germline assignment: CDR1 SGHRS and CDR2 YFSETQ. This CDR3 reads CASSYQLTGTNTEAFF. CDR3 DNA: TGCGCCAGCAGCTATCAGTTGACAGGTACGAACACTGAAGCTTTCTTT. Drawing the rest from reference TRBV5-1 and TRBJ1-1, the complete variable domain is KAGVTQTPRYLIKTRGQQVTLSCSPISGHRSVSWYQQTPGQGLQFLFEYFSETQRNKGNFPGRFSGRQFSNSRSEMNVSTLELGDSALYLCASSYQLTGTNTEAFFGQGTRLTVV.

J is TRBJ1-2 and V is TRBV27; 8 nucleotides align to TRBD1. In germline, CDR1 is MNHEY, CDR2 SMNVEV (reference sequence). V trimming: 6 bases; J trimming: 4 bases; junction bases outside the gene matches: 4. This CDR3 is built from 13 residues. The CDR3 loop reads CASRPTGGYGYTF. The CDR3 DNA sequence: TGTGCCAGCAGGCCTACAGGGGGCTATGGCTACACCTTC.

The V gene is TRBV5-4, the J gene TRBJ2-7, with 8 bases that match TRBD1. The CDR3 has 14 amino acids. Germline assignment: CDR1 SGHNT and CDR2 YYREEE (reference sequence). The trim removed 4 bases at V and 4 bases at J, leaving 7 bases unmatched. DNA for the CDR3: TGTGCCAGCAGCGCGGACAGGGTTCGTTACGAGCAGTACTTC. Translating gives CASSADRVRYEQYF.

V is TRBV10-1 and J is TRBJ1-5; D is ambiguous. Germline loops: CDR1 WNHNN, CDR2 SYGVQD (reference sequence). V was pared by 9 bases and J by 7 bases, with 22 bases between. CDR3 length: 15 amino acids. The CDR3: CARIKHQTTRQPQHF. In DNA, the CDR3 is TGCGCCAGGATAAAGCATCAAACGACCAGGCAGCCCCAGCATTTT.